This TCR beta chain was sequenced in a study of cytomegalovirus exposure and HLA in healthy donors. Regarding the study as a whole: Later, TCR association rates were found to vary by HLA locus, highest for DRB1 and lowest for HLA-C.

The PCR ran on 60 Vbeta and 13 Jbeta primers. The protocol was immunoSEQ multiplex PCR, while the TCRdb copy is restricted to in-frame clones and leaves out a portion. The sample includes fewer than 350,000 clones, around nine tenths of them seen just once. Of note for this clone: Its antigen is unidentified.

CDR1 MNHEY and CDR2 SMNVEV come from the germline V gene (reference sequence). V was cut by 7 bases and J by 0 bases, with 18 bases left in between. This CDR3 is built from 16 residues. The origin of this receptor is a woman aged 18-29 years in good health and CMV-seronegative. The rearrangement uses TRBV27 and TRBJ1-2; no firm D call. The sequencing input was PBMCs. The CDR3 sequence: CASNRVGEGPNYGYTF. The DNA for the CDR3 is TGTGCCAGCAACCGGGTCGGGGAAGGACCTAACTATGGCTACACCTTC.